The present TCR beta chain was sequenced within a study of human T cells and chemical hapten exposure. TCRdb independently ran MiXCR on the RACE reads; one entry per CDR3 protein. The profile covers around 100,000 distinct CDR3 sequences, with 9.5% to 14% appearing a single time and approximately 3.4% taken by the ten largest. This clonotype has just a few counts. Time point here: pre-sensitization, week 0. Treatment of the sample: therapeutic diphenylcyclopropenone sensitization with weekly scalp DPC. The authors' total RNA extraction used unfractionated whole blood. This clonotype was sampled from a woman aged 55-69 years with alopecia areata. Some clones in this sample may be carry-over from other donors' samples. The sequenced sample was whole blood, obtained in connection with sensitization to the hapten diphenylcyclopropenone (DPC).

CDR3 protein: CASSLTQGRGLNTQYF. The CDR3, as DNA: TGTGCCAGCAGCTTAACCCAAGGCAGGGGGCTAAATACGCAGTATTTT. V gene TRBV7-3 combines with J gene TRBJ2-3; 8 bases align to TRBD1. Germline loops: CDR1 SGHTA, CDR2 FQGTGA. V lost 0 bases to trimming and J lost 7 bases; unmatched junction nucleotides: 9. This CDR3 comprises 16 residues.